This T cell receptor beta chain stems from a study of beta chain features in type 1 diabetes. Study results and caveats: In every one of the four CD4+ subsets, TCRB CDR3s were moderately but significantly shorter in Type 1 diabetes patients.

Points on this clone: Its antigen is currently unknown.

Of the isolated RNA, all was reverse transcribed, and so the sequenced material was expressed TCRB transcripts. Libraries were prepared by immunoSEQ multiplex PCR; TCRdb keeps only in-frame clonotypes and omits some of them. The repertoire includes about 700,000 clones, around an eighth of them detected once, and less than 0.025% sits in the top ten. This TCR was recovered from a man younger than 30 with type 1 diabetes. The sequencing input was naive CD4+ T cells from blood.

The CDR3 reads CASSFPGVYEQYF. CDR3 DNA sequence: TGTGCCAGCAGCTTCCCCGGGGTATACGAGCAGTACTTC. This chain connects TRBV7-2 to TRBJ2-7, with D possibly being TRBD2 (5 bases). V was trimmed by 3 bases and J by 4 bases, leaving 10 bases between them. Germline V CDR1 and CDR2: SGHTA, FQGNSA. The CDR3 sequence is 13 residues long.